This T cell receptor (beta chain) derives from a study of OX40 agonist ivuxolimab in advanced cancers. Study summary: Intravenous ivuxolimab was administered to patients every 2 weeks at 0.01 to 10 mg/kg.

General study points: Relative to CD4+, CD8+ T cells held more expanded clones on average.

Sequencing used immunoSEQ multiplex PCR; TCRdb keeps in-frame clones, though not all of them. The table records 35,000 to 55,000 clones, roughly 82% of them present only once. Note on this clone: Its specificity is unknown.

CDR3 size: 15 residues. The junction had 5 bases not matched to a gene; V was cut back by 3 bases and J by 3 bases. CDR1 and CDR2 (germline): SEHNR, FQNEAQ (reference sequence). The rearrangement links TRBV7-9 to TRBJ1-1; 9 nucleotides agree with TRBD1. This material consisted of CD4+ or CD8+ T cells sorted from blood, taken in a trial of the OX40 agonist ivuxolimab. The clonotype originates from an adult with an advanced solid tumor such as melanoma, head and neck, liver or kidney cancer. CDR3 loop: CASSFETGGDTEAFF. In DNA form, the CDR3 reads TGTGCCAGCAGCTTTGAGACAGGGGGGGACACTGAAGCTTTCTTT.